The 12 T cell receptor beta chains in this list originate from one sample, sequenced in a study of blood T cell repertoires in COVID-19. Here immunoSEQ multiplex PCR was the method, and the copy in TCRdb shows in-frame clones only, minus some. The repertoire consists of approximately 250,000 clones, with roughly 88% occurring once and the leading ten covering over 5.5%. The sample comprised peripheral blood. The receptors were sampled from a woman older than 75 with COVID-19, enrolled during active disease.

V usage is TRBV27 and J usage is TRBJ1-2; D unresolved. This CDR3 contains 15 residues. In germline, CDR1 is MNHEY, CDR2 SMNVEV (reference sequence). The V end lost 6 bases, the J end lost 7 bases, and 21 bases lay between the germline ends. The CDR3 reads CASRLEGARRGGYTF. The CDR3 nucleotides are TGTGCCAGCAGGCTGGAGGGCGCACGAAGAGGTGGCTACACCTTC.

The rearrangement uses TRBV10-2 and TRBJ1-2; D unclear. The germline CDR1 and CDR2 sequences are WSHSY and SAAADI. This CDR3 has 14 residues. V was shortened by 0 bases and J by 7 bases, with 12 bases between the two germline ends. CDR3 in amino acids: CASSESGGNGGYTF. The DNA for the CDR3 is TGCGCCAGCAGTGAGTCAGGCGGAAACGGTGGCTACACCTTC.

V and J are TRBV6-6 and TRBJ2-7; 9 bases align to TRBD1. Germline V gives CDR1 MNHNY, CDR2 SVGAGI (reference sequence). The CDR3 extends over 14 amino acids. Trimming cost V 5 bases and J 4 bases; bases outside gene matches: 6. The CDR3 DNA reads as TGTGCCAGCAGTCACGGGACAGGGTCATACGAGCAGTACGTC. Translating gives CASSHGTGSYEQYV.

The V gene is TRBV6-5, the J gene TRBJ1-2; no clear D. Germline V gene data show CDR1 as MNHEY and CDR2 as SVGAGI. V was pared by 2 bases and J by 4 bases, with 14 bases between. The CDR3 totals 15 residues. CDR3: CASSYQTEGGYGYTF. DNA of the CDR3: TGTGCCAGCAGTTACCAGACGGAGGGTGGCTATGGCTACACCTTC.

This chain links TRBV2 with TRBJ1-5, with D possibly being TRBD1 (5 bases). In germline, CDR1 is SNHLY, CDR2 FYNNEI. The CDR3 is made up of 15 amino acids. Trimming removed 5 bases at V and 2 bases at J, with 13 bases between. The CDR3 loop is CASSLGGDGNQPQHF. CDR3 bases: TGTGCCAGCAGTCTAGGAGGGGACGGCAATCAGCCCCAGCATTTT. Drawing the rest from reference TRBV2 and TRBJ1-5, the complete variable domain is EPEVTQTPSHQVTQMGQEVILRCVPISNHLYFYWYRQILGQKVEFLVSFYNNEISEKSEIFDDQFSVERPDGSNFTLKIRSTKLEDSAMYFCASSLGGDGNQPQHFGDGTRLSIL.

The rearrangement uses TRBV6-2 or TRBV6-3 and TRBJ1-5; TRBD1 agrees at 9 bases. Germline CDR1 and CDR2: MNHEY and SVGEGT. J gave up 3 bases and V 6 bases, and 3 bases lay outside the gene matches. The CDR3 is made up of 14 amino acids. The DNA for the CDR3 is TGTGCCAGCAGCTGGACAGGGGACAATCAGCCCCAGCATTTT. Translated, it gives CASSWTGDNQPQHF.

CDR3 residues: CASSLNRRGNEQFF. CDR3 nucleotides: TGTGCCAGCAGCTTAAATCGCCGGGGAAATGAGCAGTTCTTC. The chain is built from TRBV11-1 and TRBJ2-1; weak D call: TRBD2 (5 bases). This CDR3 has 14 amino acids. The germline gives CDR1 SGHAT, CDR2 FQDESV (reference sequence). V lost 2 bases, J lost 7 bases, and 12 bases lay in between.

The chain joins TRBV29-1 to TRBJ2-3, with TRBD1 matching 7 bases. The V gene's germline CDR1 is SQVTM and CDR2 ANQGSEA. The junction had 0 bases not matched to a gene; V was cut back by 3 bases and J by 3 bases. The CDR3 is 12 amino acids. In DNA, the CDR3 is TGCAGCGTTGAGACAGGGACAGATACGCAGTATTTT. This translates into CSVETGTDTQYF.

The rearrangement joins TRBV6-5 to TRBJ1-5, with 7 bases fitting TRBD1. V lost 0 bases, J lost 3 bases, and 2 bases stayed unmatched. This CDR3 is built from 15 residues. Per the germline V gene, CDR1 is MNHEY and CDR2 is SVGAGI. CDR3 sequence reads: CASSYSTGPNQPQHF. The CDR3 DNA reads TGTGCCAGCAGTTACTCGACAGGGCCCAATCAGCCCCAGCATTTT.

CDR3 loop: CASSLGPLRLAGADTQYF. The CDR3 DNA is TGTGCCAGCAGCTTGGGCCCCCTTCGACTAGCGGGGGCGGATACGCAGTATTTT. J is TRBJ2-3 and V is TRBV5-5, with 12 bases that match TRBD2. Losses at the gene ends were 0 bases for V and 6 bases for J; bases not matched to a gene: 11. CDR3 size: 18 residues. The germline gives CDR1 SGHKS, CDR2 YYEKEE (reference sequence). Based on the CDR3 plus reference TRBV5-5 and TRBJ2-3, the full variable domain is DAGVTQSPTHLIKTRGQQVTLRCSPISGHKSVSWYQQVLGQGPQFIFQYYEKEERGRGNFPDRFSARQFPNYSSELNVNALLLGDSALYLCASSLGPLRLAGADTQYFGPGTRLTVL.

This chain uses TRBV5-4 with TRBJ2-2; 7 nucleotides align to TRBD1. The CDR3 is 15 amino acids. The ends lost 0 bases at V and 4 bases at J; junction bases unmatched: 3. CDR1 is SGHNT, CDR2 YYREEE, per germline (reference sequence). Written as DNA, the CDR3 is TGTGCCAGCAGCTTGGGGACAGGCTTCACCGGGGAGCTGTTTTTT. Translated, it gives CASSLGTGFTGELFF.

This chain links TRBV18 with TRBJ2-7; no definite D call. Trimming stripped 5 bases from V and 4 bases from J, with 15 bases between. CDR1 and CDR2 (germline): KGHSH, LQKENI. CDR3 length: 14 residues. CDR3: CASSTINNMYEQYV. The CDR3 DNA is TGTGCCAGCTCAACGATAAATAACATGTACGAGCAGTACGTC.